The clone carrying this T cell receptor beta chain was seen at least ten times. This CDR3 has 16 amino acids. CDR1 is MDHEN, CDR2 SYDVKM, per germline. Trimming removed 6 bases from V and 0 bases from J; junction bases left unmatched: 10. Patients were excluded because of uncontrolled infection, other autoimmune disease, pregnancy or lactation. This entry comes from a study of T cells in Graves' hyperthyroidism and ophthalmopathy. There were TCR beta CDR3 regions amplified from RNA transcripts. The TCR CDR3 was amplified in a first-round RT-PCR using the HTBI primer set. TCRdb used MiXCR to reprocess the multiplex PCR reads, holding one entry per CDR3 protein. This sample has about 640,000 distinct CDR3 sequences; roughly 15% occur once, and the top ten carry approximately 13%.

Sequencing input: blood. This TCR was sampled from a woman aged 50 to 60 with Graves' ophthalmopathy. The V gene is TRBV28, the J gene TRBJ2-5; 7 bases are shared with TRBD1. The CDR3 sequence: CASRSRDSFYQETQYF. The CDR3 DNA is TGTGCCAGCAGAAGCCGGGACAGCTTCTACCAAGAGACCCAGTACTTC.